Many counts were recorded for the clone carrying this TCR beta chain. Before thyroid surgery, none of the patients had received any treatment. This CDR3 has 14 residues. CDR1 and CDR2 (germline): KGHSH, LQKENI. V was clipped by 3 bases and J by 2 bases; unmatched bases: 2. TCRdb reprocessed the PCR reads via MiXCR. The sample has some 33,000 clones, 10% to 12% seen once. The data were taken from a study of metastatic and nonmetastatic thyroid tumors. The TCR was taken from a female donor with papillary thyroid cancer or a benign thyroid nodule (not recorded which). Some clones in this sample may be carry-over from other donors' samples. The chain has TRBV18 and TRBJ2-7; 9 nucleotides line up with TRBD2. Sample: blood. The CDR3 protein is CASSPPSGTYEQYF. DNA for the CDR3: TGTGCCAGCTCACCTCCTAGCGGGACCTACGAGCAGTACTTC.